This T cell receptor beta chain was retrieved from a study of early T cells in non-severe SARS-CoV-2 infection. TCRdb independently ran MiXCR on the 5' RACE reads; one entry per CDR3 protein. The sample yields about 86,000 distinct CDR3 sequences, around 14% seen once. The V gene's germline CDR1 is SQVTM and CDR2 ANQGSEA. J was trimmed by 7 bases and V by 5 bases; bases with no gene match: 4. The CDR3 loop spans 14 amino acids. This sequence joins TRBV29-1 and TRBJ1-6; 11 bases map to TRBD1. The receptor was isolated from an adult who was a healthcare worker with PCR-confirmed SARS-CoV-2 infection or an uninfected control (not recorded which). Material for sequencing was whole blood. This chain's CDR3 is CSVTGQGANSPLHF. The DNA of the CDR3 is TGCAGCGTTACTGGACAGGGGGCAAATTCACCCCTCCACTTT.